These T cell receptor beta chains were read from a single sample in a study of neoadjuvant anti-PD-1 for oral cavity cancer. Data came from immunoSEQ multiplex PCR; TCRdb stores just in-frame clones and leaves some out. The sample records approximately 8,400 clones, about four fifths being singletons. This material consisted of PBMCs, taken after nivolumab (anti-PD-1) treatment. Source of these receptors: a person between 40 and 85 years old with oral cavity squamous cell carcinoma. Each CDR3 is given with its conserved first and last residue. The D gene is left open where the match is weak. Some rows have no size entry. The others give once, few or many, or a class for an expanded clone.

j_call v_call clone_size cdr3_length d_call cdr3_aa cdr3_nt
TRBJ2-7 TRBV10-1 . 14 TRBD2 CASSASSGSYEQYF TGCGCCAGCAGTGCTAGCAGCGGGAGCTACGAGCAGTACTTC
TRBJ2-1 TRBV30 . 14 TRBD2 CALWASGRGVEQFF TGTGCCTTATGGGCTAGCGGGAGGGGAGTTGAGCAGTTCTTC
TRBJ2-1 TRBV29-1 . 11 . CSVRVNAEQFF TGCAGCGTCCGTGTGAACGCAGAGCAGTTCTTC
TRBJ2-5 TRBV7-3 . 14 . CASSLTGAQETQYF TGTGCCAGCAGCTTAACAGGGGCCCAAGAGACCCAGTACTTC
TRBJ2-7 TRBV5-6 . 14 . CASSLPGSHYEQYF TGTGCCAGCAGCTTACCAGGGTCCCACTACGAGCAGTACTTC
TRBJ2-5 TRBV11-3 . 13 . CASSTAGAETQYF TGTGCCAGCAGTACTGCGGGGGCCGAGACCCAGTACTTC
TRBJ2-7 TRBV19 . 14 . CASTKQGGSYEQYF TGTGCCAGTACGAAACAGGGAGGGTCCTACGAGCAGTACTTC
TRBJ1-1 TRBV27 . 16 . CASSYGLRGSNTEAFF TGTGCCAGCAGTTACGGGCTCAGGGGCTCGAACACTGAAGCTTTCTTT
TRBJ2-6 TRBV2 . 16 . CASTQEHVSGANVLTF TGTGCCAGCACTCAAGAACACGTCTCTGGGGCCAACGTCCTGACTTTC
TRBJ1-1 TRBV7-9 few 14 . CASSLASGRSWAFF TGTGCCAGCAGCTTAGCGTCAGGGCGTTCTTGGGCTTTCTTT
TRBJ2-2 TRBV7-3 few 15 TRBD2 CASGGLAEGRGELFF TGTGCCAGCGGTGGACTAGCGGAGGGTAGAGGGGAGCTGTTTTTT
TRBJ1-1 TRBV2 few 15 . CASSDPRRMNTEAFF TGTGCCAGCAGTGACCCCCGCAGAATGAACACTGAAGCTTTCTTT
TRBJ1-1 TRBV20-1 few 11 . CSAVLNTEAFF TGCAGTGCTGTCCTGAACACTGAAGCTTTCTTT
TRBJ2-7 TRBV6-6 . 13 . CASSFRSRYEQYF TGTGCCAGCAGTTTTCGGAGTAGGTACGAGCAGTACTTC
TRBJ2-7 TRBV11-2 . 16 TRBD2 CASSLGASGGFYEQYF TGTGCCAGCAGCTTAGGGGCTAGCGGGGGTTTCTACGAGCAGTACTTC
TRBJ2-4 TRBV7-8 . 18 TRBD2 CASSFSTSATLAKNIQYF TGTGCCAGCAGCTTCTCGACTAGCGCCACCCTAGCCAAAAACATTCAGTACTTC
TRBJ1-5 TRBV28 . 15 . CASSLGGGGNQPQHF TGTGCCAGCAGCCTGGGGGGGGGAGGCAATCAGCCCCAGCATTTT
TRBJ1-4 TRBV18 . 16 TRBD1 CASSLTPGQSNEKLFF TGTGCCAGCTCACTAACTCCGGGACAGTCAAATGAAAAACTGTTTTTT
TRBJ2-3 TRBV6-1 . 13 . CASSGRVTDTQYF TGTGCCAGCAGTGGCAGGGTAACGGATACGCAGTATTTT
TRBJ2-5 TRBV5-1 . 15 TRBD2 CASTLAGGRQETQYF TGCGCCAGCACGCTAGCGGGGGGGCGCCAAGAGACCCAGTACTTC
TRBJ2-6 TRBV9 once 19 TRBD2 CASGRGILAGTAGANVLTF TGTGCCAGCGGTCGGGGAATACTAGCGGGAACAGCCGGGGCCAACGTCCTGACTTTC
TRBJ2-3 TRBV19 once 13 . CASSLRFTDTQYF TGTGCCAGTAGTCTTAGATTCACAGATACGCAGTATTTT